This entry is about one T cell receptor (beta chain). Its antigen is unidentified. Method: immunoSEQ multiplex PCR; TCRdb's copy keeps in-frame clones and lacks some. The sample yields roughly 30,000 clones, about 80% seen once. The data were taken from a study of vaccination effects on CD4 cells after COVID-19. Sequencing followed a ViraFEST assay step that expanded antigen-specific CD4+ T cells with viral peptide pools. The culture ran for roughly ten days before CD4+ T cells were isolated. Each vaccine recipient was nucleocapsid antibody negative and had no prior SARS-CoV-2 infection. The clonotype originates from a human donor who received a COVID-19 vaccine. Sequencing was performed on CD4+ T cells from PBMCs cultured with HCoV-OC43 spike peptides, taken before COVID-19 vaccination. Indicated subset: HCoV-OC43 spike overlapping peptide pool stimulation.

This CDR3 reads CASSGTMGDTQYF. The DNA of the CDR3 is TGTGCCAGCTCAGGCACTATGGGAGATACGCAGTATTTT. The V and J genes are TRBV18 and TRBJ2-3; D unclear. Trimming took off 5 bases at V and 5 bases at J, with 11 bases between the two ends. Per the germline V gene, CDR1 is KGHSH and CDR2 is LQKENI. The CDR3 is 13 residues long. Looking up the rest from reference TRBV18 and TRBJ2-3 gives the full variable domain: NAGVMQNPRHLVRRRGQEARLRCSPMKGHSHVYWYRQLPEEGLKFMVYLQKENIIDESGMPKERFSAEFPKEGPSILRIQQVVRGDSAAYFCASSGTMGDTQYFGPGTRLTVL.